The sample holds a few counts of the clone carrying this TCR beta chain. The data derive from a study of OX40 agonist ivuxolimab in advanced cancers. The overall study: Eligibility rules accepted prior anti-PD-1, anti-PD-L1 or anti-CTLA-4 therapy, and around 43% had some.

V lost 8 bases to trimming and J lost 5 bases, with 14 bases between them. The CDR3 length is 13 residues. Germline assignment: CDR1 KGHSH and CDR2 LQKENI. The table came from immunoSEQ multiplex PCR; TCRdb's copy has only in-frame clones and leaves some out. The sample comprises roughly 80,000 clones, around 84% of which are singletons, and about 2.5% rests with the top ten. The V and J genes are TRBV18 and TRBJ2-3, with D perhaps matching TRBD2 (6 bases). Sequencing was performed on CD4+ or CD8+ T cells sorted from blood, taken in a trial of the OX40 agonist ivuxolimab. The clonotype comes from an adult with an advanced solid tumor such as melanoma, head and neck, liver or kidney cancer. CDR3 amino acids: CASGYTGGDTQYF. CDR3 sequence (DNA): TGTGCCAGCGGGTACACCGGGGGAGATACGCAGTATTTT.